This T cell receptor beta chain was documented in a study of esophageal squamous cell carcinoma under preoperative chemotherapy. Study conclusions and caveats: After chemotherapy, TCR diversity rose significantly in peripheral T cells but not in tumor-infiltrating lymphocytes. Paclitaxel-nedaplatin therapy caused immediate, substantial clonotype frequency changes.

Regarding this clonotype: Its antigen is not known.

MiXCR, run by TCRdb on the PCR reads, gives a single entry per CDR3 protein. This sample has 15,000 to 20,000 distinct CDR3 sequences; 48% occur once, and the top ten carry approximately 29%. Germline CDR1 reads SGHTA; CDR2 reads FQGNSA. The CDR3 is 12 amino acids. V lost 3 bases and J lost 4, with 4 bases in between. The time point here: before preoperative PTX-NDP chemotherapy. This chain links TRBV7-2 with TRBJ2-1; D uncertain. The sample was collected from a patient given preoperative chemotherapy. The clonotype originates from a human donor with esophageal squamous cell carcinoma. The donor label of this sample is uncertain. CDR3 bases: TGTGCCAGCAGCTTTACTTACAATGAGCAGTTCTTC. This gives the protein CASSFTYNEQFF.